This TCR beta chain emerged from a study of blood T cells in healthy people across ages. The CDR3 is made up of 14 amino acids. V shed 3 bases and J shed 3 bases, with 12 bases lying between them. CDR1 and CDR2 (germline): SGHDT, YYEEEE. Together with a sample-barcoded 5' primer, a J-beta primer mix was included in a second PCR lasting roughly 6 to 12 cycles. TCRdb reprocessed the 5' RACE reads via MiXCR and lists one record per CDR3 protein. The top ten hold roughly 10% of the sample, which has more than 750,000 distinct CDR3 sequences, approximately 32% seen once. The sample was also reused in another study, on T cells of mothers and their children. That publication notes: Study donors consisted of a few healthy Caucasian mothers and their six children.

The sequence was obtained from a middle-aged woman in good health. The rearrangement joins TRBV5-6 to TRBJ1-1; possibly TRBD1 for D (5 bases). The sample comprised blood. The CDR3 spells CASSWGERYTEAFF. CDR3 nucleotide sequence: TGTGCCAGCAGCTGGGGGGAACGGTACACTGAAGCTTTCTTT. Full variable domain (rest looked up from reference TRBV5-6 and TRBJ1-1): DAGVTQSPTHLIKTRGQQVTLRCSPKSGHDTVSWYQQALGQGPQFIFQYYEEEERQRGNFPDRFSGHQFPNYSSELNVNALLLGDSALYLCASSWGERYTEAFFGQGTRLTVV.